This T cell receptor beta chain was sequenced for a study of T cell repertoires in cytomegalovirus infection. Study at large: Indications of both CMV infection and matching HLA type were provided by public TCR beta signatures.

TCRdb re-analysed the reads in MiXCR, keeping a single row per CDR3 protein. This table holds approximately 81,000 distinct CDR3 sequences, about 24% found once. V was trimmed by 6 bases and J by 7 bases, leaving 9 bases between them. This CDR3 contains 11 residues. Germline values: CDR1 LNHDA, CDR2 SQIVND (reference sequence). The table lists this clonotype with a few counts. Its target is unknown. The sample was CD8+ T cells from cultured PBMCs, taken from culture after CMV antigen stimulation. This sequence originates from a human donor in good health (CMV status not recorded). Some clones in this sample may be carry-over from other donors' samples. V and J are TRBV19 and TRBJ1-2; TRBD1 might be the D (5 bases). CDR3 nucleotide sequence: TGTGCCAGTAGAATGGACATTGGCTACACCTTC. It is translated as CASRMDIGYTF.